The rows below give T cell receptor beta chains drawn from one sample of a study of response to subunit inactivated influenza vaccine. TCRdb reanalysed the RT-PCR reads using MiXCR and keeps one entry per CDR3 protein. The repertoire has about 570,000 distinct CDR3 sequences, about 11% of them found once; the top ten carry about 11%. The sample was also reused in another study, on T cells expressing NK-cell markers.

Sequenced material: PBMCs from blood, taken on the day of vaccination. These TCRs come from a man aged 50 or older who received an inactivated influenza vaccine. CDR3s include the opening cysteine and the closing phenylalanine or tryptophan. A D gene is named only where the DNA matches it firmly.

>TRBJ2-2|TRBV6-6|-
CACAWGYTGELFF
>TRBJ1-2|TRBV10-3|TRBD1
CAIRSSTGGGNNYGYTF
>TRBJ1-3|TRBV20-1|-
CSARRGSGNTIYF
>TRBJ2-1|TRBV12-3/TRBV12-4|-
CASSSADNEQFF
>TRBJ2-6|TRBV18|-
CASSIAGANVLTF
>TRBJ2-3|TRBV20-1|TRBD2
CSPTGLAGGSTDTQYF
>TRBJ2-4|TRBV12-3/TRBV12-4|-
CASNIVRVRAKNIQYF
>TRBJ2-5|TRBV4-3|TRBD2
CASSQVGGRKETQYF
>TRBJ1-6|TRBV5-5|-
CASSPERGPLHF
>TRBJ1-6|TRBV12-3/TRBV12-4|TRBD1
CASRLRGQNSPLHF
>TRBJ1-5|TRBV19|-
CASSTEPAPGGAPQHF
>TRBJ2-1|TRBV24-1|-
CATSDFVSGINNEQFF
>TRBJ2-5|TRBV28|-
CASSPTRVLQETQYF
>TRBJ2-7|TRBV3-1|-
CASSQEAGRYEQYF
>TRBJ2-5|TRBV7-3|-
CASSGQPQETQYF
>TRBJ2-7|TRBV29-1|-
CSVAGGTSGEQYF
>TRBJ2-5|TRBV14|-
CASSQDLTAAYQETQYF
>TRBJ1-5|TRBV25-1|-
CASSDSGSYQPQHF
>TRBJ2-5|TRBV12-3/TRBV12-4|TRBD1
CASSLWQGVKETQYF
>TRBJ1-5|TRBV28|-
CASSRQHSNQPQHF
>TRBJ1-5|TRBV30|TRBD1
CAWSPWTGVQPQHF
>TRBJ1-4|TRBV6-6|TRBD1
CASSRDRWEKLFF
>TRBJ2-7|TRBV10-3|TRBD2
CAISDYGLAEAFYEQYF
>TRBJ2-1|TRBV6-2/TRBV6-3|-
CATKGGYRGVEQFF
>TRBJ2-6|TRBV27|TRBD1
CASSPETGALGGANVLTF